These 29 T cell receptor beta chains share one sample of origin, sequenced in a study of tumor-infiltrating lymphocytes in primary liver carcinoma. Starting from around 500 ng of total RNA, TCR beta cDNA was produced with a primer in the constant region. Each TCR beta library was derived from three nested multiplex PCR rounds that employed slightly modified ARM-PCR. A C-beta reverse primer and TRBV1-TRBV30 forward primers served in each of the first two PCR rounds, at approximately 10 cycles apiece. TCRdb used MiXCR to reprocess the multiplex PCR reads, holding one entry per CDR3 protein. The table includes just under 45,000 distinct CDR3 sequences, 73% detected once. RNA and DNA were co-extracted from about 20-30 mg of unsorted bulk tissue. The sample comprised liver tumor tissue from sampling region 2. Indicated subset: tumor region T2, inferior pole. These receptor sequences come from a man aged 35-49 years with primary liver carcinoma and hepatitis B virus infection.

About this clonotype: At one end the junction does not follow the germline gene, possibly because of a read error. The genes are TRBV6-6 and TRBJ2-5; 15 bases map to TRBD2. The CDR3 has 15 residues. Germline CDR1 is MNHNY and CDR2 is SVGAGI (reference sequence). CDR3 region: CASIGLAGGKETQYF. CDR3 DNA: TGTGCCAGCATCGGACTAGCGGGAGGGAAAGAGACCCAATACTTC.

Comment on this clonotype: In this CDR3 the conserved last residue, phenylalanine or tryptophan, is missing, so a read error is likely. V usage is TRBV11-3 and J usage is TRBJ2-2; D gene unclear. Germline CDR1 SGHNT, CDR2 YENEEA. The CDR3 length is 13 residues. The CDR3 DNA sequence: TGTGCCAGCTGCTTAGACTTCACAGGGGAGCTGTTTTCT. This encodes CASCLDFTGELFS.

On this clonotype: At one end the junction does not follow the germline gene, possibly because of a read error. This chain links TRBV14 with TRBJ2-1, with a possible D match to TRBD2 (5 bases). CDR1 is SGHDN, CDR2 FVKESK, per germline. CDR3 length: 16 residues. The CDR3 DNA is TGTGCCAGCAGTGCCGTATCGGGATGGGTAGACAATGAGCAATTCTTC. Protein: CASSAVSGWVDNEQFF.

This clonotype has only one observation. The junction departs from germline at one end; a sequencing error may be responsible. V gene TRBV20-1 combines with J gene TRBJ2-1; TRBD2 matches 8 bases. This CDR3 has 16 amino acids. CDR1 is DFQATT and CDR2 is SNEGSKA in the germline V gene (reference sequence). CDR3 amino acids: CSARDWGTRRLDEHFF. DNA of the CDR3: TGTAGTGCTAGAGATTGGGGGACTAGACGATTGGATGAGCACTTCTTC.

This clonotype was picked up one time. In nucleotides, the CDR3 is TGTACCAACAGTGGCGGACACGTAAACTACGAGCAGTACTTC. Translated: CTNSGGHVNYEQYF. V and J are TRBV25-1 and TRBJ2-7, with a weak D call TRBD1 (5 bases). The CDR3 is 14 residues long. Germline CDR1 is MGHDK and CDR2 is SYGVNS.

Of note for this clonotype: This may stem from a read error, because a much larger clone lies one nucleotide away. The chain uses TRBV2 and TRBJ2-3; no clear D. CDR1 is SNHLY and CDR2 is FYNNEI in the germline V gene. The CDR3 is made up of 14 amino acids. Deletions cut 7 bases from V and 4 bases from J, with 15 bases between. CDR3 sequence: CASKVGLEADTQYF. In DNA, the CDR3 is TGTGCCAGCAAGGTGGGCCTAGAAGCAGATACGCAGTATTTT.

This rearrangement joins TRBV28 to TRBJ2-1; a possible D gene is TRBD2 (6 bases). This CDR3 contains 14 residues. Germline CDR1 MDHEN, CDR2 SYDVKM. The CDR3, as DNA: TGTGTAAGCAGTCGGGACTTGGCCTACAATGAGCAGTTCTTC. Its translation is CVSSRDLAYNEQFF. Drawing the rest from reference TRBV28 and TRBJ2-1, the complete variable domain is DVKVTQSSRYLVKRTGEKVFLECVQDMDHENMFWYRQDPGLGLRLIYFSYDVKMKEKGDIPEGYSVSREKKERFSLILESASTNQTSMYLCVSSRDLAYNEQFFGPGTRLTVL.

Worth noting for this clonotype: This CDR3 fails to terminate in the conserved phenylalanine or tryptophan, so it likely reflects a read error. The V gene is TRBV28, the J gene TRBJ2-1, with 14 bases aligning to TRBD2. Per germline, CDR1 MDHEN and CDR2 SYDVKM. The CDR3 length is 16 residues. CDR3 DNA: TGTGCCTGCAGTTTGTCCGACAGACTAGCGGGAGGGTTGCAGTTCCTC. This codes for CACSLSDRLAGGLQFL.

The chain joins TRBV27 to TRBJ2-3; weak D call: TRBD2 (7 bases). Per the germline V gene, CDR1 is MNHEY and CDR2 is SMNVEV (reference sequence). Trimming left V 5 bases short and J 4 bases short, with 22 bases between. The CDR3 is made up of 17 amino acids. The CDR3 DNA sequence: TGTGCCAGCAGTCCTCGGATCGGGGGGCTAGCGGCAGATACGCAGTATTTT. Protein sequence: CASSPRIGGLAADTQYF.

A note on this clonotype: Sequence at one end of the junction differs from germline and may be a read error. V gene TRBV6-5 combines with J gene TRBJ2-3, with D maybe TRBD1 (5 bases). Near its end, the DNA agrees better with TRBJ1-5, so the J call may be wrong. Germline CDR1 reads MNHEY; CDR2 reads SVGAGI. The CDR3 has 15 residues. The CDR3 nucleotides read TGTGTCAGCAACCCAGGACTAGCGGGAACAGGTACGCAGCATTTT. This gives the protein CVSNPGLAGTGTQHF.

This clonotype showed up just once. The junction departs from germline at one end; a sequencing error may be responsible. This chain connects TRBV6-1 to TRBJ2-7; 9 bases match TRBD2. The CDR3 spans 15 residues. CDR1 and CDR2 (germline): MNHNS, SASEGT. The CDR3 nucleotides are TGTGTCAGCACGAGTAGCGGGAGCCTTACCTACGAGAAGTATTTC. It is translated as CVSTSSGSLTYEKYF.

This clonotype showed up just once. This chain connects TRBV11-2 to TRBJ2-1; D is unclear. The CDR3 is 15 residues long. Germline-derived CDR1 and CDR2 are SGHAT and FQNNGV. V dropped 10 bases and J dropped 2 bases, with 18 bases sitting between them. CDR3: CANSLDLGTYNEQFF. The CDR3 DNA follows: TGTGCCAATAGTTTAGATCTGGGGACCTACAATGAGCAGTTCTTC.

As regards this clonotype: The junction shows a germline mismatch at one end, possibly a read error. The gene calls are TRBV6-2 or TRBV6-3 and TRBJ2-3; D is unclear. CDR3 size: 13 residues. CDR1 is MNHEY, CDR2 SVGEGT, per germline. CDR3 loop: CARRDPHTVTQYF. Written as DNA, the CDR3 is TGTGCCAGAAGAGACCCCCACACAGTTACGCAGTATTTT.

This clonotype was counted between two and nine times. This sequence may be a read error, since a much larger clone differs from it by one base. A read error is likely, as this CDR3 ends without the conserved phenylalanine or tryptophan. As DNA, the CDR3 is TGTGCCAGCAGCTTAGCTCGGGGCCCGATGAATGAGCAGTTCCTC. Its translation: CASSLARGPMNEQFL. This chain uses TRBV11-2 with TRBJ2-1, with D possibly being TRBD1 or TRBD2 (5 bases each). The CDR3 consists of 15 residues. The V gene lost 1 base and the J gene lost 7 bases, with 14 bases spanning the gap. Germline CDR1 and CDR2: SGHAT and FQNNGV.

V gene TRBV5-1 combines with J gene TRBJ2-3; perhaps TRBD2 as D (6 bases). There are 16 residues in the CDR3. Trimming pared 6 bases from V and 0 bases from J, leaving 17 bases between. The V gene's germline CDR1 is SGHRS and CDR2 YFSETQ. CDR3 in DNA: TGCGCCAGCACACTTAGCGGAGCGACTAGCACAGATACGCAGTATTTT. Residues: CASTLSGATSTDTQYF.

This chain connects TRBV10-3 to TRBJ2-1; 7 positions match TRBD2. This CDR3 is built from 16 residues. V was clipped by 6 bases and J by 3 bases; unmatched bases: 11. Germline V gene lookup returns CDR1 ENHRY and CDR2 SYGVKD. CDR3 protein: CAISQGLPGNYNEQFF. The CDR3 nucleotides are TGTGCCATCAGCCAGGGACTACCGGGGAACTACAATGAGCAGTTCTTC.

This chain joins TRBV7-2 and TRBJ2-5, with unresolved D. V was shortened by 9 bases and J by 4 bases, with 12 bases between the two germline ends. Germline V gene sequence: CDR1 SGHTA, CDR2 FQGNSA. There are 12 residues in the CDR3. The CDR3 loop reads CASSIHRETQYF. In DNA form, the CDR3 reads TGTGCCAGTAGTATTCACAGAGAGACCCAGTACTTC.

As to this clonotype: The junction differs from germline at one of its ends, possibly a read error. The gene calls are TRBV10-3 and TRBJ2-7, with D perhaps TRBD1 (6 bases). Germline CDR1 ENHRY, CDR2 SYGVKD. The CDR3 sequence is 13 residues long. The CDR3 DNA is TGTGCCATCAGGACGTACAGGGCCGACGAGCAGTATTTC. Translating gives CAIRTYRADEQYF.

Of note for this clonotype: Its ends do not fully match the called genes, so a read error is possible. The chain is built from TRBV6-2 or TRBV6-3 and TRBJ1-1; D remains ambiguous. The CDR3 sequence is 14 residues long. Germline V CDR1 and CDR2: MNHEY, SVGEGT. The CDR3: CGSSYRGRDTEAFF. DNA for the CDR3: TGTGGCAGCAGTTACCGTGGCCGGGACACTGAAGCTTTCTTT.

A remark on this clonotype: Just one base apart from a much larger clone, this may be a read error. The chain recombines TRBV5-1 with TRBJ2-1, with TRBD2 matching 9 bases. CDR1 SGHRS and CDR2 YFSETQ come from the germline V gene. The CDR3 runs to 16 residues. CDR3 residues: CASGLVAGGSYNEQFF. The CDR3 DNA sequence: TGCGCCAGCGGCTTGGTGGCGGGAGGGTCATACAATGAGCAGTTCTTC.

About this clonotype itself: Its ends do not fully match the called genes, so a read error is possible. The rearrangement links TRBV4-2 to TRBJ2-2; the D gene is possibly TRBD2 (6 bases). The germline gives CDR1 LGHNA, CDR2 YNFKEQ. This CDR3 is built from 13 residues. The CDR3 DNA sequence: TGTGCGATAGGCATAGCGGACACCGGGGAACTGTTTTTT. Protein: CAIGIADTGELFF.

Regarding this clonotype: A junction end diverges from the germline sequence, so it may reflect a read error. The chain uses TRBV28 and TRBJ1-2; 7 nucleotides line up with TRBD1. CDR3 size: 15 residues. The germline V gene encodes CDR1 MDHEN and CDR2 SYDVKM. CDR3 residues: CASKSPGQWRNGYTF. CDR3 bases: TGTGCCAGCAAGTCTCCGGGACAGTGGAGAAATGGCTACACTTTC.

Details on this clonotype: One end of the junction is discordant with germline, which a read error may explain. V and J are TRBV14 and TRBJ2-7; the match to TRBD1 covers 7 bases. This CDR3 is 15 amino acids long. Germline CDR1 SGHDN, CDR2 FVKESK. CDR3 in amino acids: CANSQDRVMAYEQYF. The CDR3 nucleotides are TGTGCCAACAGCCAAGACAGGGTGATGGCCTACGAGCAGTACTTC.

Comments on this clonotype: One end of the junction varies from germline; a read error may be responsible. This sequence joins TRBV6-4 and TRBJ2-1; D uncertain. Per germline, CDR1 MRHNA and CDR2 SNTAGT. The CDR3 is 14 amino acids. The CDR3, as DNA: TGTGCCAGCAGTGACCAGCCAGTGGGATGGCCCCACATCTTC. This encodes CASSDQPVGWPHIF.

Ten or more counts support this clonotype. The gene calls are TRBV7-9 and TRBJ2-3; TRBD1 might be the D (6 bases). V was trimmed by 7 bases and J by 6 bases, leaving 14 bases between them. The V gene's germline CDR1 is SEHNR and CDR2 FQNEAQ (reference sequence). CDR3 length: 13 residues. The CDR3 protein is CASNRQVQDTQYF. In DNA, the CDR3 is TGTGCCAGCAACCGACAGGTCCAGGATACGCAGTATTTT.

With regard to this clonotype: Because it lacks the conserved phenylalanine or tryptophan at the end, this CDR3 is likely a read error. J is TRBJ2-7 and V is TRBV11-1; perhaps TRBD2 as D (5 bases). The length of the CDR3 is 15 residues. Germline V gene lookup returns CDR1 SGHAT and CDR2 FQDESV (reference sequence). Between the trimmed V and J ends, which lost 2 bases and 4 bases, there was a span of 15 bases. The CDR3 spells CASSLTGMGEYEQYL. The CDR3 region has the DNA TGTGCCAGCAGCTTAACGGGAATGGGAGAATACGAGCAGTACCTC.

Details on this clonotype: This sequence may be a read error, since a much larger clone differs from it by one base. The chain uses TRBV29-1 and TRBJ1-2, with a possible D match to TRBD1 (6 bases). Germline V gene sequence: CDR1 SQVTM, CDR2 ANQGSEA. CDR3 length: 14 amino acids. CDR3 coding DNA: TGCAACGTTGTCTCCCCCGGACAGAGCTATGGCTACACCTTC. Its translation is CNVVSPGQSYGYTF.

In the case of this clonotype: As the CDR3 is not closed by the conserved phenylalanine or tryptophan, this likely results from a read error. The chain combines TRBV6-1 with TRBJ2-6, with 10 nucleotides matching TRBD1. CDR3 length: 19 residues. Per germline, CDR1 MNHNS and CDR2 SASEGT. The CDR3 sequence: CASSALWDRGVGGTNVLTL. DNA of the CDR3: TGTGCCAGCAGTGCACTCTGGGACAGGGGAGTAGGTGGGACCAACGTCCTGACTCTC.

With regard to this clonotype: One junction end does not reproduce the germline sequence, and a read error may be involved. The CDR3, as DNA: TGTACCAGCAGCCCAACGGGACTAGCCGGAGTCGGGGAGCTGTTTTTT. It translates to CTSSPTGLAGVGELFF. The rearrangement links TRBV5-4 to TRBJ2-2, with TRBD2 matching 9 bases. Per the germline V gene, CDR1 is SGHNT and CDR2 is YYREEE (reference sequence). This CDR3 has 16 residues.